What follows are 8 T cell receptor beta chains derived from one specimen sequenced in a study of blood T cell repertoires in COVID-19. TCRdb keeps only in-frame clones here, not all; method: immunoSEQ multiplex PCR. This table holds roughly 140,000 clones, over 65% found once. Sequenced material: peripheral blood. All receptors come from an older man with acute or convalescent COVID-19.

The V gene is TRBV5-4, the J gene TRBJ2-5, with 7 nucleotides matching TRBD2. The J segment lost 2 bases and the V segment lost 6 bases, leaving 4 bases of the junction unmatched. The germline gives CDR1 SGHNT, CDR2 YYREEE (reference sequence). This CDR3 has 13 residues. CDR3 region: CASTLADQETQYF. DNA of the CDR3: TGTGCCAGCACCCTAGCGGATCAAGAGACCCAGTACTTC.

This clone has only a few counts. The chain employs TRBV14 and TRBJ2-7; 12 bases fit TRBD2. The CDR3 consists of 16 residues. Germline V gene lookup returns CDR1 SGHDN and CDR2 FVKESK. V lost 3 bases to trimming and J lost 2 bases; unmatched junction nucleotides: 5. The CDR3 coding sequence is TGTGCCAGCAGCCACCTCAGACTAGCGGGAGCCTACGAGCAGTACTTC. Translation gives CASSHLRLAGAYEQYF.

J is TRBJ1-6 and V is TRBV27, with 7 bases identical to TRBD1. The V segment lost 3 bases and the J segment 11 bases; nucleotides outside the gene matches: 1. The CDR3 length is 12 residues. Germline V gene sequence: CDR1 MNHEY, CDR2 SMNVEV (reference sequence). The CDR3 reads CASSFTGAPLHF. DNA of the CDR3: TGTGCCAGCAGTTTCACAGGGGCACCCCTCCACTTT.

The chain links TRBV19 to TRBJ1-1; D remains unclear. Germline CDR1 and CDR2: LNHDA and SQIVND (reference sequence). CDR3 length equals 14 residues. Trimming cost V 6 bases and J 4 bases, with 15 bases left between them. The CDR3 here is CASRQKQEGTEAFF. The CDR3 coding sequence is TGTGCCAGTAGGCAGAAGCAGGAGGGCACTGAAGCTTTCTTT.

This chain uses TRBV7-3 with TRBJ1-6; 11 bases agree with TRBD1. The CDR3 loop spans 17 amino acids. CDR1 SGHTA and CDR2 FQGTGA come from the germline V gene. Losses at the gene ends were 2 bases for V and 3 bases for J; bases not matched to a gene: 3. CDR3 loop: CASSLQGTGGYNSPLHF. DNA of the CDR3: TGTGCCAGCAGCTTACAGGGGACAGGGGGCTATAATTCACCCCTCCACTTT.

The CDR3 nucleotides are TGTGCCAGTAGTAAAACAGTGAACACCGGGGAGCTGTTTTTT. Amino acid sequence: CASSKTVNTGELFF. The rearrangement joins TRBV19 to TRBJ2-2; D ambiguous. The CDR3 extends over 14 amino acids. Germline V lookup: CDR1 LNHDA, CDR2 SQIVND (reference sequence). With 4 bases removed from V and 1 base from J, the gap between germline ends came to 7 bases. The full variable domain, in which reference TRBV19 and TRBJ2-2 provide the parts outside the CDR3, is DGGITQSPKYLFRKEGQNVTLSCEQNLNHDAMYWYRQDPGQGLRLIYYSQIVNDFQKGDIAEGYSVSREKKESFPLTVTSAQKNPTAFYLCASSKTVNTGELFFGEGSRLTVL.

The CDR3 DNA is TGTGCCTCGGGACAACTTTACGAGCAGTACTTC. Translation: CASGQLYEQYF. The chain employs TRBV30 and TRBJ2-7, with TRBD1 as a possible D gene (6 bases). Germline V CDR1 and CDR2: GTSNPN, SVGIG (reference sequence). The CDR3 length is 11 residues. The V end was cut by 7 bases, the J end by 4 bases, with 11 bases between.

V and J are TRBV21-1 and TRBJ1-6; the DNA was not used to check the table's D call, TRBD1. TRBV21-1 is a known pseudogene. This CDR3 comprises 16 residues. CDR3 coding DNA: TGTGCCAGCAGCAAAGCGATACAGGGGGTTAATTCACCCCTCCACTTT. Translation: CASSKAIQGVNSPLHF.